Each of the 10 T cell receptor beta chains below was sequenced from the same sample in a study of cytomegalovirus exposure and HLA in healthy donors. The study ran its PCR with 60 Vbeta and 13 Jbeta primers. Generated by immunoSEQ multiplex PCR, the TCRdb table keeps only in-frame clones and is missing some. The sample lists approximately 110,000 clones, approximately 80% occurring once. The source material was PBMCs. All receptors derive from a man in his forties or fifties in good health and CMV-seronegative.

Points on this clone: The junction shows a germline mismatch at one end, possibly a read error. The chain combines TRBV7-7 with TRBJ1-1; unclear D gene. The CDR3 is made up of 13 amino acids. CDR1 and CDR2 from the germline V gene are SSHAT and FNYEAQ (reference sequence). The CDR3 is CASSPSLNTEAFF. For the CDR3, the DNA is TGTGCTAGCAGCCCCTCCCTTAACACTGAAGCTTTCTTT.

The chain has TRBV19 and TRBJ1-4; 9 nucleotides line up with TRBD1. The CDR3 extends over 14 amino acids. Germline V CDR1 and CDR2: LNHDA, SQIVND (reference sequence). V dropped 3 bases and J dropped 8; count of bases not matched to a gene: 4. The CDR3 region is CASSMRQGEEKLFF. The CDR3 coding sequence is TGTGCCAGTAGTATGCGACAGGGGGAGGAAAAACTGTTTTTT.

The chain joins TRBV2 to TRBJ2-7; 10 bases are a match to TRBD2. CDR3 length equals 18 residues. The V gene end was trimmed by 2 bases and the J gene end by 4 bases; junction bases not matched to a gene: 14. The germline gives CDR1 SNHLY, CDR2 FYNNEI. The CDR3 region is CASSESTPLSGGLYEQYF. CDR3 coding DNA: TGTGCCAGCAGTGAAAGCACCCCCCTTAGCGGGGGGTTGTACGAGCAGTACTTC. Looking up the rest from reference TRBV2 and TRBJ2-7 gives the full variable domain: EPEVTQTPSHQVTQMGQEVILRCVPISNHLYFYWYRQILGQKVEFLVSFYNNEISEKSEIFDDQFSVERPDGSNFTLKIRSTKLEDSAMYFCASSESTPLSGGLYEQYFGPGTRLTVT.

This clone was recorded once. The junction departs from germline at one end; a sequencing error may be responsible. V and J are TRBV6-5 and TRBJ1-2, with 7 nucleotides matching TRBD1. The CDR3 runs 14 residues. Germline V gene data show CDR1 as MNHEY and CDR2 as SVGAGI. CDR3 DNA: TGTGCCAGCAGTCGGACAGGACTGATGGGTGGCTACCCCTTC. It specifies CASSRTGLMGGYPF.

The rearrangement links TRBV4-1 to TRBJ1-4; tentative D call: TRBD1 (5 bases). Looked up from germline, CDR1 is MGHRA and CDR2 is YSYEKL. The V gene lost 1 base and the J gene lost 2 bases, with 8 bases spanning the gap. This CDR3 contains 15 residues. The CDR3 region has the DNA TGCGCCAGCAGCCAAGGACAGTCGACTAATGAAAAACTGTTTTTT. Its protein product is CASSQGQSTNEKLFF.

The chain carries TRBV6-1 and TRBJ1-2, with 9 bases identical to TRBD1. This CDR3 is built from 15 residues. Unmatched junction bases numbered 9, after V lost 10 bases and J lost 0 bases. Germline V gene sequence: CDR1 MNHNS, CDR2 SASEGT. The CDR3 bases are TGTGCCACACAGGACAGGGGAACCTCTAACTATGGCTACACCTTC. Translating gives CATQDRGTSNYGYTF.

The chain has TRBV19 and TRBJ1-4; D might be TRBD1 (5 bases). The CDR3 runs to 13 residues. V was cut by 6 bases and J by 6 bases, with 11 bases left in between. Germline V gives CDR1 LNHDA, CDR2 SQIVND (reference sequence). Here the CDR3 reads CASRGRGDEKLFF. In DNA form, the CDR3 reads TGTGCCAGTAGGGGACGGGGGGATGAAAAACTGTTTTTT.

This sequence joins TRBV2 and TRBJ2-1, with 10 bases fitting TRBD2. J gave up 4 bases and V 7 bases, and 4 bases lay outside the gene matches. The CDR3 length is 14 residues. The V gene's germline CDR1 is SNHLY and CDR2 FYNNEI. The CDR3, as DNA: TGTGCCAGCACCTGGACTAGCGGATACAATGAGCAGTTCTTC. Translation gives CASTWTSGYNEQFF.

This chain links TRBV21-1 with TRBJ2-5; TRBD1, the D gene given by the table, was not confirmed from the DNA. TRBV21-1 is shown as a pseudogene. The CDR3 loop spans 16 amino acids. CDR3 sequence (DNA): TGTGCCAGCAGCAAAGAGGCGACAGGGGGCGGCGAGACCCAGTACTTC. Encoded protein: CASSKEATGGGETQYF.

This rearrangement joins TRBV11-3 to TRBJ2-1, with a tentative D call TRBD2 (6 bases). Trimming took off 1 base at V and 7 bases at J, with 8 bases between the two ends. This CDR3 is built from 13 residues. CDR1 and CDR2 from the germline V gene are SGHNT and YENEEA. The chain's CDR3 is CASSLGTTNEQFF. The CDR3 nucleotides are TGTGCCAGCAGCTTAGGGACTACTAATGAGCAGTTCTTC.